This T cell receptor (beta chain) was identified in a study of blood T cell repertoires in COVID-19. Germline V lookup: CDR1 SGDLS, CDR2 YYNGEE. The V gene lost 2 bases and the J gene lost 3 bases, with 8 bases spanning the gap. The CDR3 consists of 13 residues. Only in-frame clones appear in the TCRdb table, and some are missing; sequencing was by immunoSEQ multiplex PCR. The sample consists of fewer than 200,000 clones, about four fifths of them appearing once. The rearrangement joins TRBV9 to TRBJ1-1; D uncertain. The sequence was collected from a man between 65 and 85 years old with active or convalescent COVID-19. Sequencing was carried out using peripheral blood. The chain's CDR3 is CASSVQEDTEAFF. DNA for the CDR3: TGTGCCAGCAGCGTCCAAGAGGACACTGAAGCTTTCTTT.